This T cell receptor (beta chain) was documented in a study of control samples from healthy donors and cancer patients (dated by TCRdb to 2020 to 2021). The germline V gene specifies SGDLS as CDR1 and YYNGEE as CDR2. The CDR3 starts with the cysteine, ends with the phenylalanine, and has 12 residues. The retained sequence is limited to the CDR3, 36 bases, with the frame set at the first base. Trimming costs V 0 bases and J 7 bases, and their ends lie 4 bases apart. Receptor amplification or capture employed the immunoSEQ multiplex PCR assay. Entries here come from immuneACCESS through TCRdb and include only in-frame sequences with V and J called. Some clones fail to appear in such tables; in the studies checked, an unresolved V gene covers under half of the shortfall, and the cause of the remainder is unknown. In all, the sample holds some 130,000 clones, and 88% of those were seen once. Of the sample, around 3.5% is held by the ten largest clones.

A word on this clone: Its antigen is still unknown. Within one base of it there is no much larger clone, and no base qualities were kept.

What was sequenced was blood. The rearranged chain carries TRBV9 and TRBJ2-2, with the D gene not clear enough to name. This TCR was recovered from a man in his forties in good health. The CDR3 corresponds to CASSVVDGELFF. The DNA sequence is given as TGTGCCAGCAGCGTAGTTGACGGGGAGCTGTTTTTT.